The clone carrying this T cell receptor (beta chain) was counted only a few times. The antigen is undetermined. This sample was taken from a study of CD8 T cells in ankylosing spondylitis. Study-level results: For ankylosing spondylitis blood, a TCR beta motif of 7 to 9 highly homologous variants appeared characteristic.

CDR3 size: 15 residues. Between the trimmed V and J ends, which lost 5 bases and 6 bases, there was a span of 18 bases. Germline V lookup: CDR1 SGHTA, CDR2 FQGNSA. From the 5' RACE reads, TCRdb called clonotypes with MiXCR, one entry per CDR3 protein. The sample lists approximately 300,000 distinct CDR3 sequences; 8% were seen once. The specimen was blood, either unsorted or a sorted T cell fraction (not recorded which). The rearrangement links TRBV7-2 to TRBJ2-3, with D tentatively TRBD2 (6 bases). The receptor comes from a male donor with ankylosing spondylitis. CDR3 amino acids: CASSRRRAARDTQYF. Here the CDR3 DNA reads TGTGCCAGCAGCCGACGGAGGGCGGCAAGGGATACGCAGTATTTT.